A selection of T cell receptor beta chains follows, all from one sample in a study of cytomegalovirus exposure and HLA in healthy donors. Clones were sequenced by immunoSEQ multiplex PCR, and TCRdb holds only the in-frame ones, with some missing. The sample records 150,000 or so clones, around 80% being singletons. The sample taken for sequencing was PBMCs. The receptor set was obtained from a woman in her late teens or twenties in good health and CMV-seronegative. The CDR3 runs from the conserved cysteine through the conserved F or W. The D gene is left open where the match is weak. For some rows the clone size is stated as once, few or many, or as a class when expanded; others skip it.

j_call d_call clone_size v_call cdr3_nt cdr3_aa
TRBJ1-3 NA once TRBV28 TGTGCCAGCAGTTTAGGAGGGGCAGGGATTAGCTCTGGAAACACCATATATTTT CASSLGGAGISSGNTIYF
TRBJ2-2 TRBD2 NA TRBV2 TGTGCCAGCAGGGAGGCAGCGGGAGTGGTGTCAGAGCTGTTTTTT CASREAAGVVSELFF
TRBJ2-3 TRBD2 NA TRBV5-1 TGCGCCAGCACCAAACTAGCGGAGGGTAGCACAGATACGCAGTATTTT CASTKLAEGSTDTQYF
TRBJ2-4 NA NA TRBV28 TGTGCCAGCAGCGACCAGGGGGGCAAAAACATTCAGTACTTC CASSDQGGKNIQYF
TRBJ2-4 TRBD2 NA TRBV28 TGTGCCTCCCAGCCAGCGGGAGGGAACATTCAGTACTTC CASQPAGGNIQYF
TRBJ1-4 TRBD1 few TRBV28 TGTGCCAGCAGTTTATTGGGGACAGGCCCTATAGAAAAACTGTTTTTT CASSLLGTGPIEKLFF
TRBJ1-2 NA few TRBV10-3 TGTGCCATCGGGCTCGCCACCTATGGCTACACCTTC CAIGLATYGYTF
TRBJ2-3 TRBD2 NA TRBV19 TGTGCCAGTAGTACTCCGACTAGCGGTCGAGATACGCAGTATTTT CASSTPTSGRDTQYF
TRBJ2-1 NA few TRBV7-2 TGTGCCAGCAGCCAACCGGGGAGAGGCTATGAGCAGTTCTTC CASSQPGRGYEQFF
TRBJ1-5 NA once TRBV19 TGTGCCAGTAGTATTGGGAACAAGTGGTTTGGGTGGGAGGATCAGCCCCAGCATTTT CASSIGNKWFGWEDQPQHF